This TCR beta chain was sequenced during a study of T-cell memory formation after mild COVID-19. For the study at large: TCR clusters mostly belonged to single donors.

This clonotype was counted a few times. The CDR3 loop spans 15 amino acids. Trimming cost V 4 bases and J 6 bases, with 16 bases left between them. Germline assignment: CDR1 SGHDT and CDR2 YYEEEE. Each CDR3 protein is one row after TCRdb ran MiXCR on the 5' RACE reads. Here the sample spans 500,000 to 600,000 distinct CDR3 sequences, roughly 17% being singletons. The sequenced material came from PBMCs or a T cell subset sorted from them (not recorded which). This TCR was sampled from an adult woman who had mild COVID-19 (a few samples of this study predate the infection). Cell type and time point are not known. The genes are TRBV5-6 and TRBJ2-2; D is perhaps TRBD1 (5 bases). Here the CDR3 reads CASSPYPQGPGELFF. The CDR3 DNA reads TGTGCCAGCAGCCCCTACCCGCAGGGTCCCGGGGAGCTGTTTTTT.